A single sample is the source of the 2 T cell receptor beta chains below, sequenced in a study of blood T cell repertoires in COVID-19 (dated by TCRdb to the early 2020s). Library preparation was by the immunoSEQ multiplex PCR assay. TCRdb carries this immuneACCESS record with in-frame sequences only. Its versions omit some clonotypes, under half of them owing to an unresolved V gene in the studies checked, with the rest unexplained. The sample includes a few hundred thousand clones, with approximately 85% observed a single time. The ten top clones hold approximately 13% of the sample. Sequenced: peripheral blood. The receptors derive from a man at least 80 years old with acute or convalescent COVID-19.

This clone was counted between two and nine times. This sequence joins TRBV10-3 and TRBJ1-1; D may be TRBD1 (6 bases). CDR1 ENHRY and CDR2 SYGVKD come from the germline V gene. The CDR3 consists of 13 residues. The V gene lost 7 bases and the J gene lost 4 bases, with 13 bases spanning the gap. CDR3 region: CAIKGQGFTEAFF. The CDR3 nucleotides read TGTGCCATCAAAGGGCAGGGGTTCACTGAAGCTTTCTTT.

In its sample, this clone was seen a few times. This rearrangement joins TRBV18 to TRBJ2-1; TRBD2 matches at 7 bases. The CDR3 consists of 14 residues. Unmatched junction bases numbered 2, after V lost 6 bases and J lost 0 bases. The germline V gene encodes CDR1 KGHSH and CDR2 LQKENI. The CDR3 DNA follows: TGTGCCAGCTCCCGCGGGGGCTCCTACAATGAGCAGTTCTTC. Residues: CASSRGGSYNEQFF.